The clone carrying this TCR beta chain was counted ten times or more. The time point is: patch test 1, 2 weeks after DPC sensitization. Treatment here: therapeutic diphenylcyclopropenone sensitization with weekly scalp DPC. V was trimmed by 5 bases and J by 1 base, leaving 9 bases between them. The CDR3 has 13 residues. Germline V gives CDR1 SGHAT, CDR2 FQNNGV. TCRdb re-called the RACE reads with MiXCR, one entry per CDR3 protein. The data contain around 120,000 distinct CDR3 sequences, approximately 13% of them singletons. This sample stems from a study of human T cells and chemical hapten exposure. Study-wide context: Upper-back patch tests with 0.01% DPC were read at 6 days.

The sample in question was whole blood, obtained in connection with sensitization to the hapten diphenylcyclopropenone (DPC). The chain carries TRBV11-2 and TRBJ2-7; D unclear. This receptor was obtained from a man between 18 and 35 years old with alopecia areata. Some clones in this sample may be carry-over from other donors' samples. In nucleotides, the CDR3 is TGTGCCAGCAGCCTGGGCAGGTCCTACGAGCAGTACTTC. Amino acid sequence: CASSLGRSYEQYF.